These T cell receptor beta chains were read from a single sample in a study of response to subunit inactivated influenza vaccine. TCRdb re-analysed the RT-PCR reads in MiXCR, keeping a single row per CDR3 protein. The repertoire holds more than 700,000 distinct CDR3 sequences, with about 20% as singletons. The sample consisted of PBMCs from blood, taken more than 4 days after vaccination. The receptor source for this set is a man over 45 who received an inactivated influenza vaccine. CDR3s include the opening cysteine and the closing phenylalanine or tryptophan. The order of the fields is clone size, D gene, V gene, J gene, CDR3 DNA, CDR3 protein. A D gene is named only where the DNA matches it firmly. Part of the rows lack a size; the others show once, few, many or a class for expanded clones.

>many|NA|TRBV29-1|TRBJ2-3
TGCAGCGACAACACAGATACGCAGTATTTT
CSDNTDTQYF
>few|NA|TRBV6-2/TRBV6-3|TRBJ1-1
TGTGCCAGCAGTTACTCGCAGGGCTCTGAAGCTTTCTTT
CASSYSQGSEAFF
>NA|NA|TRBV7-9|TRBJ1-3
TGTGCCAGCGGGATCGGAAACACCATATATTTT
CASGIGNTIYF
>NA|TRBD1|TRBV30|TRBJ1-6
TGTGCCTGGACGTCCGGGACAGGGCCTTCAACCCTCCACTTT
CAWTSGTGPSTLHF
>many|NA|TRBV11-3|TRBJ2-5
TGTGCCAGCAGCCCCGGGACGGGCGGAGAGACCCAGTACTTC
CASSPGTGGETQYF
>NA|TRBD2|TRBV9|TRBJ2-1
TGTGCCAGCAGCGTAGGGACTAGCGGGGGGAATAGCAATGAGCAGTTCTTC
CASSVGTSGGNSNEQFF
>few|TRBD2|TRBV19|TRBJ2-1
TGTGCCAGTAAGGGAACTAGCGGGCTAGGGGGGCACAATGAGCAGTTCTTC
CASKGTSGLGGHNEQFF
>few|NA|TRBV12-3/TRBV12-4|TRBJ2-5
TGTGCCAGCACAGCCCAAGAGACCCAGTACTTC
CASTAQETQYF
>NA|TRBD2|TRBV5-1|TRBJ2-2
TGCGCCAGCAGCGAGGGACTAAACACCGGGGAGCTGTTTTTT
CASSEGLNTGELFF
>NA|TRBD2|TRBV20-1|TRBJ2-1
TGCAGTGCTAGAGACCGGACTAGCGGGATAAATGAGCAGTTCTTC
CSARDRTSGINEQFF
>many|NA|TRBV7-2|TRBJ2-1
TGTGCCAGCAGCTTAATACGGGGTTACAATGAGCAGTTCTTC
CASSLIRGYNEQFF
>NA|NA|TRBV27|TRBJ2-5
TGTGCCAGCAGTTTATCGCTGCGTCTAGGGGGACAAGAGACCCAGTACTTC
CASSLSLRLGGQETQYF
>NA|NA|TRBV10-3|TRBJ2-3
TGTGCCACGGCAACGGAGTTCTCTAGCACAGATACGCAGTATTTT
CATATEFSSTDTQYF
>few|TRBD1|TRBV24-1|TRBJ2-2
TGTGCCACCAGGTGGACAGGGCGGGGCGGGGAGCTGTTTTTT
CATRWTGRGGELFF
>NA|TRBD1|TRBV29-1|TRBJ2-7
TGCAGTGCCGGGACAGGCAATACCTACGAGCAGTACTTC
CSAGTGNTYEQYF
>NA|NA|TRBV20-1|TRBJ1-5
TGCAGTGCTAGAGAGGCAGGGAGGCGACGCAATCAGCCCCAGCATTTT
CSAREAGRRRNQPQHF
>few|TRBD2|TRBV20-1|TRBJ2-7
TGCAGTGCTAGTTCTAGCGGGCGAACCTACGAGCAGTACTTC
CSASSSGRTYEQYF
>NA|NA|TRBV12-3/TRBV12-4|TRBJ2-7
TGTGCCAGCAGTTTATTGGGATCTACCTACGAGCAGTACTTC
CASSLLGSTYEQYF
>few|NA|TRBV2|TRBJ2-1
TGTGCCAGCAGTGAGTTAACCGGGTTGAGGCCCAATGAGCAGTTCTTC
CASSELTGLRPNEQFF
>NA|NA|TRBV25-1|TRBJ2-5
TGTGCCAGCAGTGAATATTTCCAGGGAGAGACCCAGTACTTC
CASSEYFQGETQYF
>NA|NA|TRBV18|TRBJ1-1
TGTGCCAGCTCACCAGACATCTCAAACACTGAAGCTTTCTTT
CASSPDISNTEAFF
>NA|TRBD2|TRBV11-2|TRBJ2-7
TGTGCCAGCAGGTACGATAGCGGGAGAGTCTACGAGCAGTACTTC
CASRYDSGRVYEQYF
>many|NA|TRBV28|TRBJ2-7
TGTGCCAGCAGACTACTCCGGGACAACTCCTACGAGCAGTACTTC
CASRLLRDNSYEQYF
>NA|NA|TRBV5-6|TRBJ1-4
TGTGCCAGCAGCCCCGGGCGGGTCTCTGAAAAACTGTTTTTT
CASSPGRVSEKLFF
>NA|TRBD2|TRBV3-1|TRBJ2-4
TGTGCCAGCAGTCCTCGGACTAGCGGAACCAAAAACATTCAGTACTTC
CASSPRTSGTKNIQYF
>NA|TRBD2|TRBV28|TRBJ2-1
TGTGCCAGCAGAGATAGCGGGATTAATGAGCAGTTCTTC
CASRDSGINEQFF
>NA|TRBD2|TRBV2|TRBJ2-7
TGTGCCAGCACTTCTAGCGGGGTGTACGAGCAGTACTTC
CASTSSGVYEQYF
>few|NA|TRBV4-3|TRBJ2-7
TGCGCCAGCAGCCGCCTTGATGGAGAGGCCTTCCACGAGCAGTACTTC
CASSRLDGEAFHEQYF
>few|TRBD1|TRBV20-1|TRBJ1-3
TGCAGTGCTACACTCGAACAGGGGGCAGGGGGAAACACCATATATTTT
CSATLEQGAGGNTIYF
>NA|TRBD1|TRBV12-5|TRBJ2-1
TGTGCTAGTGGTTTCGGGACAGGGGGCTACAATGAGCAGTTCTTC
CASGFGTGGYNEQFF
>few|NA|TRBV3-1|TRBJ2-3
TGTGCCAGCAGCCAAGTTGAGAGGGTCACAGATACGCAGTATTTT
CASSQVERVTDTQYF
>few|NA|TRBV27|TRBJ2-7
TGTGCCAGCCGACCGGGGGCAGGGGGAGCCTACGAGCAGTACTTC
CASRPGAGGAYEQYF
>NA|NA|TRBV20-1|TRBJ1-1
TGCAGTGCTAGAGATCTTACGCAGGGCACTGAAGCTTTCTTT
CSARDLTQGTEAFF
>few|NA|TRBV7-1|TRBJ1-2
TGTGCCAGCAGCTCTAGAGGACGGTATGGCTACACCTTC
CASSSRGRYGYTF
>NA|NA|TRBV7-2|TRBJ2-1
TGTGCCAGCGCCTTTGACGGGGGCTCCTACAATGAGCAGTTCTTC
CASAFDGGSYNEQFF
>NA|NA|TRBV6-2/TRBV6-3|TRBJ2-7
TGTGCCAGCAGGACGGCCTCCACCTACGAGCAGTACTTC
CASRTASTYEQYF
>NA|NA|TRBV12-3/TRBV12-4|TRBJ1-5
TGTGCCAGCAGTTTAGGTTTGGGACGAAATCAGCCCCAGCATTTT
CASSLGLGRNQPQHF
>few|TRBD1|TRBV10-3|TRBJ1-3
TGTGCCATCAGTGAGTCAAACGACCAGATCAGGGGGACTGGAAACACCATATATTTT
CAISESNDQIRGTGNTIYF
>NA|NA|TRBV7-9|TRBJ2-7
TGTGCCAGCAGCTTGCCCGGCGAGCAGTACTTC
CASSLPGEQYF
>few|NA|TRBV6-5|TRBJ1-1
TGTGCCAGCAGTTACGGGGGACCGGGACAATTGAACACTGAAGCTTTCTTT
CASSYGGPGQLNTEAFF
>NA|NA|TRBV20-1|TRBJ1-1
TGCAGTGCTAGTACGATGCGGAACACTGAAGCTTTCTTT
CSASTMRNTEAFF
>few|NA|TRBV5-1|TRBJ1-1
TGCGCCAGCAGCACCTCGGGGGTGAGCCGGACTGAAGCTTTCTTT
CASSTSGVSRTEAFF